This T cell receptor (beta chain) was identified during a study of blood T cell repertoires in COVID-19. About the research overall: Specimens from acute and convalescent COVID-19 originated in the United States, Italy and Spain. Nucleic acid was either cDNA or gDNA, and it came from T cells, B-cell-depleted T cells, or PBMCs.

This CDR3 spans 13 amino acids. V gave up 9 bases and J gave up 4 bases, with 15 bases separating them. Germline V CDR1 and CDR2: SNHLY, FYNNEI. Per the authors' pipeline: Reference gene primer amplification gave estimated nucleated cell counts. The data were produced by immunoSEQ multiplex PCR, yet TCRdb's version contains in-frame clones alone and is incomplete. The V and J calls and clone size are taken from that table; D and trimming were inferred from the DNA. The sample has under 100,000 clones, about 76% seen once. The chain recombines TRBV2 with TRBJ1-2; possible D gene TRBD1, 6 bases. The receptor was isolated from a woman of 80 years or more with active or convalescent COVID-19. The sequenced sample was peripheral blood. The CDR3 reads CASVAGAGYGYTF. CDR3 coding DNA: TGTGCCAGTGTCGCGGGGGCAGGCTATGGCTACACCTTC.